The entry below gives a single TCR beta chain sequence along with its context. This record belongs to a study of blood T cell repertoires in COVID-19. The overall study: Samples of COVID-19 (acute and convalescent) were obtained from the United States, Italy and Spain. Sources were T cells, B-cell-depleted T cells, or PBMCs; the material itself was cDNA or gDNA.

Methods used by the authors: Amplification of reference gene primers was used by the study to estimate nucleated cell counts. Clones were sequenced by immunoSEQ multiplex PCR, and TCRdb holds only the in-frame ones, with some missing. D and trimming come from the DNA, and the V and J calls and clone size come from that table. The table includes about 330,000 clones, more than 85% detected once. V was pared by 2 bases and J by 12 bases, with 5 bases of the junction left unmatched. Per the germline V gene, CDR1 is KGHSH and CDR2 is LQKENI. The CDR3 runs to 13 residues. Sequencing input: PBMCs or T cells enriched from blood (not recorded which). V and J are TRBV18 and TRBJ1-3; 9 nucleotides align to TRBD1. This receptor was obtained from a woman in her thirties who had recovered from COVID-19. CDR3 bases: TGTGCCAGCTCACCATCCCGGGACAGGGACATATATTTT. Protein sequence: CASSPSRDRDIYF.